A single sample is the source of the 6 T cell receptor beta chains below, sequenced in a study of control samples from healthy donors and cancer patients. TCRdb keeps only in-frame clones here, not all; method: immunoSEQ multiplex PCR. The sample yields 200,000 or so clones, roughly 94% seen once. Sequenced sample: blood. These receptors were collected from a man over 45 in good health.

The rearrangement uses TRBV28 and TRBJ1-1; D uncertain. The germline V and J ends were trimmed by 6 bases and 10 bases, with 15 bases remaining between them. Germline loops: CDR1 MDHEN, CDR2 SYDVKM. This CDR3 has 12 residues. The CDR3 region has the DNA TGTGCCAGCAGCCCCCCATTTATTGCAGCTTTCTTT. This gives the protein CASSPPFIAAFF.

The rearrangement uses TRBV15 and TRBJ1-3; D unclear. V was trimmed by 0 bases and J by 0 bases, leaving 12 bases between them. This CDR3 has 17 residues. Per germline, CDR1 LNHNV and CDR2 YYDKDF (reference sequence). CDR3 amino acids: CATSRDLGMSSGNTIYF. The DNA of the CDR3 is TGTGCCACCAGCAGAGATCTGGGAATGAGCTCTGGAAACACCATATATTTT.

The chain links TRBV28 to TRBJ1-5; a possible D gene is TRBD1 (6 bases). CDR3 length equals 15 residues. Germline V gene lookup returns CDR1 MDHEN and CDR2 SYDVKM. V was shortened by 4 bases and J by 1 base, with 11 bases between the two germline ends. The CDR3 protein is CASSSGEGSNQPQHF. DNA for the CDR3: TGTGCCAGCAGTTCAGGGGAGGGCAGCAATCAGCCCCAGCATTTT.

The genes are TRBV27 and TRBJ2-7; perhaps D is TRBD1 or TRBD2 (6 bases each). The CDR3 spans 14 residues. Trimming shortened V by 6 bases and J by 0 bases, and 12 bases separated the two germline ends. Germline values: CDR1 MNHEY, CDR2 SMNVEV (reference sequence). Here the CDR3 reads CASSGGRSSYEQYF. The CDR3, as DNA: TGTGCCAGCAGCGGGGGCAGAAGCTCCTACGAGCAGTACTTC.

The rearrangement joins TRBV29-1 to TRBJ1-1; no definite D call. CDR1 is SQVTM and CDR2 is ANQGSEA in the germline V gene. This CDR3 has 12 residues. Between the trimmed V and J ends, which lost 4 bases and 1 base, there was a span of 7 bases. The CDR3 DNA reads TGCAGCGTTGCGTACACGAACACTGAAGCTTTCTTT. Translated: CSVAYTNTEAFF. Complete variable domain (other parts from reference TRBV29-1 and TRBJ1-1): SAVISQKPSRDICQRGTSLTIQCQVDSQVTMMFWYRQQPGQSLTLIATANQGSEATYESGFVIDKFPISRPNLTFSTLTVSNMSPEDSSIYLCSVAYTNTEAFFGQGTRLTVV.

The chain employs TRBV27 and TRBJ1-6; D perhaps matches TRBD1 (5 bases). Germline CDR1 MNHEY, CDR2 SMNVEV (reference sequence). CDR3 size: 18 residues. Trimming took 2 bases from V and 0 from J, leaving 14 bases between them. DNA for the CDR3: TGTGCCAGCAGTTTACTCCCGGGGGGGGTCTCCTATAATTCACCCCTCCACTTT. Translating gives CASSLLPGGVSYNSPLHF.